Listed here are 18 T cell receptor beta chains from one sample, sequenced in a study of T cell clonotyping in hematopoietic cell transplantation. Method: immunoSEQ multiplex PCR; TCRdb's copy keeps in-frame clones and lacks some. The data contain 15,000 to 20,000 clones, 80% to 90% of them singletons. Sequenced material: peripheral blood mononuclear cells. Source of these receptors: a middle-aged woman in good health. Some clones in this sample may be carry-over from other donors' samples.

CDR3 nucleotides: TGCGCCAGCAGCGACGGGTTTCCCACAGATACGCAGTATTTT. Amino acids: CASSDGFPTDTQYF. The chain has TRBV5-1 and TRBJ2-3; unclear D gene. CDR3 length: 14 amino acids. The V end lost 4 bases, the J end lost 2 bases, and 11 bases lay between the germline ends. Germline lookup yields CDR1 SGHRS and CDR2 YFSETQ.

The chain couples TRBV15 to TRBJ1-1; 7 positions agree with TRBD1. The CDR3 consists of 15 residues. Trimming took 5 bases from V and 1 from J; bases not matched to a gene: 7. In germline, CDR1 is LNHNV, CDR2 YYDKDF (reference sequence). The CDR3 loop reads CATSVGDSRNTEAFF. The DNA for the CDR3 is TGTGCCACCAGCGTAGGGGACAGCCGGAACACTGAAGCTTTCTTT.

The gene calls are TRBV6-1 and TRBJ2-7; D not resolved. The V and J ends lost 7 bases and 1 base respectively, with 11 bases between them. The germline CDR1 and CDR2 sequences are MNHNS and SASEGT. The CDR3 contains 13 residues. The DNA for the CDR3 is TGTGCCAGCAAGCTTGGCGGATCCTACGAGCAGTACTTC. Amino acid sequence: CASKLGGSYEQYF.

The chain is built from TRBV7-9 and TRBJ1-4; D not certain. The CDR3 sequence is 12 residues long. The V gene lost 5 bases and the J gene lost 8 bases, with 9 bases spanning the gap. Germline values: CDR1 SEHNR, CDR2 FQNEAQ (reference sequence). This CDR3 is CASSPIGEKLFF. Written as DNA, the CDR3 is TGTGCCAGCAGCCCCATAGGAGAAAAACTGTTTTTT. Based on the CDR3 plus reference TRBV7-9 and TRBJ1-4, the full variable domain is DTGVSQNPRHKITKRGQNVTFRCDPISEHNRLYWYRQTLGQGPEFLTYFQNEAQLEKSRLLSDRFSAERPKGSFSTLEIQRTEQGDSAMYLCASSPIGEKLFFGSGTQLSVL.

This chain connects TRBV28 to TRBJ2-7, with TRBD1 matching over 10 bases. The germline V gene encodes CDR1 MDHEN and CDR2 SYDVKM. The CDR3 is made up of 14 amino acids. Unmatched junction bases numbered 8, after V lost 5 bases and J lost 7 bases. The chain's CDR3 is CASSTRGQGYEQYF. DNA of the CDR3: TGTGCCAGCAGTACACGGGGACAGGGGTATGAGCAGTACTTC.

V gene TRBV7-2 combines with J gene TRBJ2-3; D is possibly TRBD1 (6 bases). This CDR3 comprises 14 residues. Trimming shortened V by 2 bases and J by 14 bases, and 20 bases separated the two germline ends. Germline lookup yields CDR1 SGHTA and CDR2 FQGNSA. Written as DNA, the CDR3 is TGTGCCAGCAGCTTATATGGGACATCAGAAAAGAGGTATTTT. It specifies CASSLYGTSEKRYF.

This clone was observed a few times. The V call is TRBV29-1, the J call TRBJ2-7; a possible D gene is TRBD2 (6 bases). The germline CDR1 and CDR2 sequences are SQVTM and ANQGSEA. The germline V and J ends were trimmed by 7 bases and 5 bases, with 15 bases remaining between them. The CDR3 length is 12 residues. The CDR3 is CSASGDFNEQYF. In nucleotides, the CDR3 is TGCAGCGCGTCGGGGGATTTCAACGAGCAGTACTTC.

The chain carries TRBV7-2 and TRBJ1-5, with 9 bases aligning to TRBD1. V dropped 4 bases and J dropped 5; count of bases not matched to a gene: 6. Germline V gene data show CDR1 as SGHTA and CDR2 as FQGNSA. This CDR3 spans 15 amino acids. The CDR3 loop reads CASSSSGQGYQPQHF. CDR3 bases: TGTGCCAGCAGCTCCTCAGGACAGGGGTATCAGCCCCAGCATTTT.

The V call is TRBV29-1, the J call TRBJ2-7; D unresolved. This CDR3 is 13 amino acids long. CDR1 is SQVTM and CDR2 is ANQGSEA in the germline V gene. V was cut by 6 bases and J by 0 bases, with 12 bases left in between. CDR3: CSVALQGSYEQYF. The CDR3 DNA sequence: TGCAGCGTAGCTCTACAAGGCTCCTACGAGCAGTACTTC.

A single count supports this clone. CDR3 loop: CASSASRGRNTGELFF. The CDR3 nucleotides read TGTGCCAGCAGCGCGAGCAGGGGGCGGAACACCGGGGAGCTGTTTTTT. V usage is TRBV25-1 and J usage is TRBJ2-2; 8 bases line up with TRBD1. Per germline, CDR1 MGHDK and CDR2 SYGVNS. The CDR3 totals 16 residues. Trimming removed 6 bases from V and 1 base from J; junction bases left unmatched: 7.

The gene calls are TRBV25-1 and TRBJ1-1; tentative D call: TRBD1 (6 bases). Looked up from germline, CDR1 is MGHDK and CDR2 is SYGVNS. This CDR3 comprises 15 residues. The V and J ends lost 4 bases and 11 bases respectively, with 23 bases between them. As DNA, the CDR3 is TGTGCCAGCAGTGGAATAACAGGGAGTTACGGAAGGGCTTTCTTT. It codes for CASSGITGSYGRAFF.

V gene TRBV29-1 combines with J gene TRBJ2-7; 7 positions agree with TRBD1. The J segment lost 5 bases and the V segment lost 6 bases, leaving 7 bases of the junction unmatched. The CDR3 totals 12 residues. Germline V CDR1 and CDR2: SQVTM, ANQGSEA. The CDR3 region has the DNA TGCAGCGTGTGGACAGGTAACGACGAGCAGTACTTC. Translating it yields CSVWTGNDEQYF.

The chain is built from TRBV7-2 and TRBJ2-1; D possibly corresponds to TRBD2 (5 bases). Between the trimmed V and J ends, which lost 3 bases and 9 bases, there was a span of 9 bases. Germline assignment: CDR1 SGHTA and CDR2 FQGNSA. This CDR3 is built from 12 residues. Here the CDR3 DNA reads TGTGCCAGCAGCTTGACCGGGGTTGAGCAGTTCTTC. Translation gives CASSLTGVEQFF.

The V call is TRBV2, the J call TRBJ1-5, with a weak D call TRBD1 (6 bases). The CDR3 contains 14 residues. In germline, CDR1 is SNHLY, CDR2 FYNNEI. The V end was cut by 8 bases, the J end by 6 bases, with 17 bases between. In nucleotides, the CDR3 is TGTGCCAGCGGTAAAGGACAGTTATCTCAGCCCCAGCATTTT. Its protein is CASGKGQLSQPQHF.

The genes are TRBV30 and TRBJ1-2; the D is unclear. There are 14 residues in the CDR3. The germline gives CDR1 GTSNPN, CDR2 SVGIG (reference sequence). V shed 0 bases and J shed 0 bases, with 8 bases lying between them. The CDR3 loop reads CAWSVQAANYGYTF. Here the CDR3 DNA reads TGTGCCTGGAGTGTACAAGCGGCTAACTATGGCTACACCTTC. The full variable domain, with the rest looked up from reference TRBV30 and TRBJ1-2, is SQTIHQWPATLVQPVGSPLSLECTVEGTSNPNLYWYRQAAGRGLQLLFYSVGIGQISSEVPQNLSASRPQDRQFILSSKKLLLSDSGFYLCAWSVQAANYGYTFGSGTRLTVV.

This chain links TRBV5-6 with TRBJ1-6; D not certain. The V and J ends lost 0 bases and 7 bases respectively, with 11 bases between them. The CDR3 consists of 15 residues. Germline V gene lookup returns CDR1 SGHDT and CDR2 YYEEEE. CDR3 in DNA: TGTGCCAGCAGCTTGGTGGCGAGGTCAAATTCACCCCTCCACTTT. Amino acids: CASSLVARSNSPLHF. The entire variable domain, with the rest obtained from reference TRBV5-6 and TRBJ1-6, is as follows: DAGVTQSPTHLIKTRGQQVTLRCSPKSGHDTVSWYQQALGQGPQFIFQYYEEEERQRGNFPDRFSGHQFPNYSSELNVNALLLGDSALYLCASSLVARSNSPLHFGNGTRLTVT.

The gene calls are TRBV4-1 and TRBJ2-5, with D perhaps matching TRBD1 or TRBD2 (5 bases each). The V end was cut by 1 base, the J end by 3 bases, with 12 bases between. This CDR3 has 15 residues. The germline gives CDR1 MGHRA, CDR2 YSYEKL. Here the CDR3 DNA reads TGCGCCAGCAGCCAAGCCGGGGCCATAGAAGAGACCCAGTACTTC. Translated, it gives CASSQAGAIEETQYF.

The CDR3 DNA is TGTGCCAGCAGTTACTCAAATCAGGCTACCATATATTTT. Translated, it gives CASSYSNQATIYF. The chain carries TRBV6-6 and TRBJ1-3; D gene unclear. This CDR3 has 13 residues. The V gene's germline CDR1 is MNHNY and CDR2 SVGAGI (reference sequence). V was shortened by 0 bases and J by 10 bases, with 10 bases between the two germline ends.